The present entry profiles one T cell receptor beta chain with its context. Its antigen has not been determined. Base quality data are lacking; no much larger clone is found one base away. The data derive from a study of blood T cell repertoires in COVID-19 (TCRdb year 2020). Describing the broader study: Samples from collaborators originated in the United States, Italy and Spain and spanned both the acute and convalescent phases of COVID-19. The prospective study material was composed of cDNA or gDNA derived from T cells, B-cell-depleted T cells, or PBMCs. Subjects who had been exposed to COVID-19, were actively infected with it, or had recovered from it provided the deeply sampled blood TCRbeta repertoires that made up the dataset. A freely available public database, intended as a resource for researchers studying the immune response to SARS-CoV-2, is where the repertoires were released. The samples were drawn from two sources: the first 160 participants of the ongoing ImmuneRACE study, and over 950 subjects contributed by 6 global collaborators. A de-identified subject ID, COVID-19 status, age in years and sex were almost always included in the sample metadata. Where available, HLA class I and class II types were taken from metadata supplied by the sample provider and were not determined by assay-based typing. What the work shows at the level of the full study, not this receptor alone: The amount of clinical and demographic metadata varied by source and participant and was provided uncurated.

At one collaborating source in Seattle, patients were enrolled during active infection and were followed longitudinally through the course of disease. Each collaborating institution followed its own protocols to collect whole blood in K2EDTA tubes. Collaborator samples were shipped for TCRbeta analysis as frozen whole blood, isolated PBMCs, or DNA extracted from either sample type. The immunoSEQ Assay, a bias-controlled multiplex PCR, was used to amplify TCRbeta CDR3 regions from genomic DNA. Per the source publication's procedure: The number of nucleated cells in each sample was estimated from the amplification of reference gene primers within the assay. To quantify the absolute abundance of each unique TCRbeta CDR3 rearrangement, sequence reads were collapsed and filtered. Productive Simpson clonality was computed per sample as the square root of Simpson's diversity index over productive rearrangements. This is the immuneACCESS table as TCRdb keeps it, with only in-frame sequences that have V and J called. A part of the clones is gone; compared with another copy, unresolved V genes explain less than half, and the rest is unexplained. D and trimming come from the DNA, and the V and J calls and clone size come from that table. The sample contains about 180,000 clones, around 87% of them found a single time. The ten biggest clones cover under 15% of the sample.

The source material was peripheral blood. The sequence was obtained from a woman between 65 and 79 years old with COVID-19, enrolled during active disease.

The nucleotide sequence is given as TGTGCCAGCATCAGAACAGGGTTGAACACTGAAGCTTTCTTT. It encodes CASIRTGLNTEAFF. The chain is assembled from TRBV6-5 and TRBJ1-1, and perhaps TRBD1 as D gene, on 6 matching bases. The V end loses 7 bases and the J end loses 0 bases, and a stretch of 12 bases separates them. The CDR3 starts with the cysteine, ends with the phenylalanine, and has 14 residues. The entry retains the CDR3 DNA only, 42 bases that are in frame from base 1. CDR1 MNHEY and CDR2 SVGAGI are derived from the germline V gene.